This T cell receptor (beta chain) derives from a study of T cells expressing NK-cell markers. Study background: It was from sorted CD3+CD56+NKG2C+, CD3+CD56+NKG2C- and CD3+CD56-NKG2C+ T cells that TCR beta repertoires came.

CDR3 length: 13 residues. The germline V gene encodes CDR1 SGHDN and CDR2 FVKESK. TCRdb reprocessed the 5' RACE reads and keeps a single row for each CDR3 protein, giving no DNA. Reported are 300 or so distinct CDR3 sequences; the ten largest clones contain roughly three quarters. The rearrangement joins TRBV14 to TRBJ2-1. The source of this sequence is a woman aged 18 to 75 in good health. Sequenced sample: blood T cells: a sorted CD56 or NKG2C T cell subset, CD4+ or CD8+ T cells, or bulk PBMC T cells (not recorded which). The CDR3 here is CASSQGYLNEQFF.